Below, one TCR beta chain is given with its context. The CDR3 contains 14 residues. CDR1 is MDHEN and CDR2 is SYDVKM in the germline V gene. Trimming took off 7 bases at V and 4 bases at J, with 16 bases between the two ends. This sample stems from a study of blood T cell repertoires in COVID-19. Study-wide background: From the United States, Italy and Spain came samples of acute and convalescent COVID-19. PBMCs, B-cell-depleted T cells, or T cells provided the cDNA or gDNA that made up the material.

Per the original data handling: Reference gene primer amplification gave estimated nucleated cell counts. Generated by immunoSEQ multiplex PCR, the TCRdb table keeps only in-frame clones and is missing some. Clone size and V and J calls were adopted from that table, with D and trimming inferred from the DNA. Of about 200,000 clones detected, 86% appear once; the ten largest clones hold 5.5% to 7%. The TCR sequence derives from a man older than 75 with acute or convalescent COVID-19. The chain couples TRBV28 to TRBJ1-2; D possibly corresponds to TRBD1 (6 bases). Material for sequencing was peripheral blood. CDR3 in DNA: TGTGCCAGCAACCCCAGGGGAAGATTCTATGGCTACACCTTC. Its protein is CASNPRGRFYGYTF.